This entry is about one T cell receptor (beta chain). The trim removed 4 bases at V and 1 base at J, leaving 5 bases unmatched. The CDR3 length is 15 residues. Looked up from germline, CDR1 is LGHNT and CDR2 is FRNRAP. Profiling relied on immunoSEQ multiplex PCR, and the TCRdb table lists in-frame clones only, not all of them. The data contain over 200,000 clones, about four fifths of them singletons. This record belongs to a study of blood T cell repertoires in COVID-19. V and J are TRBV12-5 and TRBJ2-7, with 9 bases fitting TRBD1. Sequencing was performed on peripheral blood. The clonotype was recovered from a man between 40 and 49 years old with active or convalescent COVID-19. DNA of the CDR3: TGTGCTAGTGGTTCCCCGGGACAGGGATCCTACGAGCAGTACTTC. This encodes CASGSPGQGSYEQYF.